This T cell receptor beta chain was sequenced in a study of cytomegalovirus exposure and HLA in healthy donors. The primer mix had 60 Vbeta and 13 Jbeta primers. Assay: immunoSEQ multiplex PCR; the TCRdb copy retains only in-frame clones and omits some. The sample has around 31,000 clones; about 66% are singletons. The CDR3 is 17 amino acids. V was clipped by 2 bases and J by 4 bases; unmatched bases: 11. Germline CDR1 reads SGHRS; CDR2 reads YFSETQ. This clone was observed a few times. Its specificity is not known. Findings and caveats of the study: Specificity of a few CMV-associated chains for CMV antigens was verified in vitro. Upon later analysis, HLA-associated TCR beta chains proved more clonally expanded than other, equally common chains.

Although they were nominally healthy when sampled, donors likely had unrecorded immune exposures. The TCR sequence derives from a male donor in good health and CMV-seropositive. The chain uses TRBV5-1 and TRBJ1-1; 10 bases agree with TRBD1. The material sequenced was PBMCs. CDR3 sequence (DNA): TGCGCCAGCAGCTTCAACGGAGGGGGACAGGGGAGCACTGAAGCTTTCTTT. Translating gives CASSFNGGGQGSTEAFF.